The 27 T cell receptor beta chains given below trace back to one sample, sequenced in a study of blood T cell repertoires in COVID-19. Profiling relied on immunoSEQ multiplex PCR, and the TCRdb table lists in-frame clones only, not all of them. This table holds approximately 200,000 clones, approximately 90% found once. Sequencing input: PBMCs or T cells enriched from blood (not recorded which). The source of these receptors is a young man who had recovered from COVID-19.

V is TRBV9 and J is TRBJ2-7, with 8 bases matching TRBD1. Germline CDR1 SGDLS, CDR2 YYNGEE. This CDR3 is 17 amino acids long. V lost 3 bases to trimming and J lost 1 base; unmatched junction nucleotides: 12. The CDR3, as DNA: TGTGCCAGCAGCGCTCGCCCCGACCGGGACAGGTCCTACGAGCAGTACTTC. Translation gives CASSARPDRDRSYEQYF.

The rearrangement joins TRBV7-9 to TRBJ2-5; a weak D match, TRBD1 (5 bases). This CDR3 region has 16 residues. V dropped 6 bases and J dropped 5 bases, with 22 bases sitting between them. CDR1 and CDR2 (germline): SEHNR, FQNEAQ (reference sequence). CDR3 residues: CASRRVYRRLGETQYF. CDR3 bases: TGTGCCAGCAGACGCGTTTACAGGCGCCTAGGGGAGACCCAGTACTTC.

The chain joins TRBV6-1 to TRBJ1-5; 9 nucleotides match TRBD1. Losses at the gene ends were 3 bases for V and 4 bases for J; bases not matched to a gene: 4. CDR3 size: 15 residues. Germline V gene data show CDR1 as MNHNS and CDR2 as SASEGT. DNA of the CDR3: TGTGCCAGCAGTGAGGGACAGGGATGGAATCAGCCCCAGCATTTT. Its protein is CASSEGQGWNQPQHF.

V usage is TRBV6-5 and J usage is TRBJ1-2; possible D gene TRBD1, 6 bases. There are 11 residues in the CDR3. Per germline, CDR1 MNHEY and CDR2 SVGAGI. Trimming removed 7 bases from V and 5 bases from J, with 8 bases in between. Here the CDR3 DNA reads TGTGCCAGCACAACAGGGTATGGCTACACCTTC. It yields the protein CASTTGYGYTF.

V and J are TRBV4-1 and TRBJ2-3, with D possibly being TRBD1 (6 bases). Deletions cut 4 bases from V and 0 bases from J, with 17 bases between. Germline-derived CDR1 and CDR2 are MGHRA and YSYEKL. CDR3 length: 17 residues. The CDR3 sequence is CASSRTGRLSSTDTQYF. The DNA of the CDR3 is TGCGCCAGCAGCCGTACAGGGAGATTATCTAGCACAGATACGCAGTATTTT.

J is TRBJ2-7 and V is TRBV7-2; 9 bases are shared with TRBD2. This CDR3 is 17 amino acids long. Germline CDR1 reads SGHTA; CDR2 reads FQGNSA. V was clipped by 5 bases and J by 5 bases; unmatched bases: 16. The CDR3 DNA reads as TGTGCCAGCAGCCCAACCCCTCCCGGGACTAGCTTTGACGAGCAGTACTTC. Its translation: CASSPTPPGTSFDEQYF.

The chain uses TRBV18 and TRBJ2-5; D perhaps matches TRBD1 (6 bases). V dropped 4 bases and J dropped 1 base, with 16 bases sitting between them. Germline V CDR1 and CDR2: KGHSH, LQKENI. The CDR3 consists of 16 residues. CDR3 residues: CASSLLSRTVQETQYF. CDR3 in DNA: TGTGCCAGCTCACTACTGTCACGGACAGTCCAAGAGACCCAGTACTTC.

The V and J genes are TRBV2 and TRBJ1-2; perhaps TRBD1 as D (5 bases). V was trimmed by 1 base and J by 1 base, leaving 10 bases between them. This CDR3 has 15 residues. Germline CDR1 reads SNHLY; CDR2 reads FYNNEI. CDR3 sequence: CASSEGPGVNYGYTF. The CDR3 DNA reads as TGTGCCAGCAGTGAAGGACCGGGGGTTAACTATGGCTACACCTTC. The variable domain in full, with the rest retrieved from reference TRBV2 and TRBJ1-2, is EPEVTQTPSHQVTQMGQEVILRCVPISNHLYFYWYRQILGQKVEFLVSFYNNEISEKSEIFDDQFSVERPDGSNFTLKIRSTKLEDSAMYFCASSEGPGVNYGYTFGSGTRLTVV.

The chain is built from TRBV19 and TRBJ2-5, with 9 bases identical to TRBD2. The germline CDR1 and CDR2 sequences are LNHDA and SQIVND (reference sequence). This CDR3 is built from 14 residues. The trim removed 6 bases at V and 3 bases at J, leaving 5 bases unmatched. For the CDR3, the DNA is TGTGCCAGTAGCCTAGCGGGGTCTGAAGAGACCCAGTACTTC. Its protein product is CASSLAGSEETQYF.

The chain has TRBV5-1 and TRBJ1-6; D ambiguous. The CDR3 contains 14 residues. CDR1 and CDR2 (germline): SGHRS, YFSETQ. V shed 4 bases and J shed 2 bases, with 7 bases lying between them. This chain's CDR3 is CASSIEPYNSPLHF. CDR3 in DNA: TGCGCCAGCAGCATAGAACCCTATAATTCACCCCTCCACTTT.

This clone occurred a few times. V and J are TRBV2 and TRBJ1-5; D is possibly TRBD1 (5 bases). V dropped 3 bases and J dropped 7 bases, with 16 bases sitting between them. The germline CDR1 and CDR2 sequences are SNHLY and FYNNEI. This CDR3 is built from 15 residues. CDR3 residues: CASSEGQALGQPQHF. DNA of the CDR3: TGTGCCAGCAGTGAGGGGCAGGCCCTTGGGCAGCCCCAGCATTTT.

This clone came up a few times. The V call is TRBV11-3, the J call TRBJ2-3; D is unclear. The CDR3 consists of 14 residues. Trimming removed 3 bases from V and 0 bases from J, with 7 bases in between. From germline, CDR1 is SGHNT and CDR2 YENEEA. CDR3 residues: CASSLTSSTDTQYF. The DNA for the CDR3 is TGTGCCAGCAGCTTGACTTCGAGCACAGATACGCAGTATTTT.

The chain couples TRBV27 to TRBJ2-2, with D perhaps matching TRBD2 (6 bases). In germline, CDR1 is MNHEY, CDR2 SMNVEV (reference sequence). With 8 bases removed from V and 2 bases from J, the gap between germline ends came to 12 bases. This CDR3 region has 14 residues. The CDR3 loop is CASRRTTNTGELFF. DNA for the CDR3: TGTGCCAGCCGAAGGACTACAAACACCGGGGAGCTGTTTTTT.

Only one count was recorded for this clone. The chain couples TRBV5-8 to TRBJ2-7; possible D gene TRBD2, 5 bases. This CDR3 has 14 amino acids. The V and J ends lost 0 bases and 3 bases respectively, with 10 bases between them. Germline CDR1 is SGHTS and CDR2 is YDEGEE. DNA for the CDR3: TGTGCCAGCAGCTTGGGCCCGGGGAACTACGAGCAGTACTTC. Translated: CASSLGPGNYEQYF. The full variable domain, its missing parts supplied by reference TRBV5-8 and TRBJ2-7, is EAGVTQSPTHLIKTRGQQATLRCSPISGHTSVYWYQQALGLGLQFLLWYDEGEERNRGNFPPRFSGRQFPNYSSELNVNALELEDSALYLCASSLGPGNYEQYFGPGTRLTVT.

This chain joins TRBV19 and TRBJ1-5; D gene ambiguous. The germline V gene has CDR1 LNHDA and CDR2 SQIVND (reference sequence). The CDR3 runs to 14 residues. V was pared by 5 bases and J by 0 bases, with 8 bases between. The CDR3 DNA reads as TGTGCCAGTAGTTTTGCAGATAGCAATCAGCCCCAGCATTTT. Protein: CASSFADSNQPQHF.

This clone came up a few times. The rearrangement links TRBV19 to TRBJ2-2; 9 nucleotides match TRBD2. Germline loops: CDR1 LNHDA, CDR2 SQIVND (reference sequence). The V gene end was trimmed by 2 bases and the J gene end by 4 bases; junction bases not matched to a gene: 5. The CDR3 consists of 16 residues. In DNA form, the CDR3 reads TGTGCCAGTAGTATATGGGGACTAGCTTCCACCGGGGAGCTGTTTTTT. As protein: CASSIWGLASTGELFF.

V gene TRBV10-1 combines with J gene TRBJ2-7; perhaps TRBD2 as D (5 bases). V lost 8 bases and J lost 5, with 16 bases in between. Germline values: CDR1 WNHNN, CDR2 SYGVQD (reference sequence). The CDR3 runs to 13 residues. The CDR3 DNA follows: TGCGCCAGCGGCCTTGAGGGTAGCCACGAGCAGTACTTC. Its protein is CASGLEGSHEQYF.

The chain recombines TRBV11-2 with TRBJ1-5, with 8 bases matching TRBD1. The V segment lost 5 bases and the J segment 3 bases; nucleotides outside the gene matches: 6. This CDR3 contains 15 residues. Germline assignment: CDR1 SGHAT and CDR2 FQNNGV. The CDR3 here is CASSRLQGDNQPQHF. Written as DNA, the CDR3 is TGTGCCAGCAGCCGGCTACAGGGGGACAATCAGCCCCAGCATTTT.

The chain carries TRBV9 and TRBJ1-2; possible D gene TRBD1, 5 bases. Germline assignment: CDR1 SGDLS and CDR2 YYNGEE. The CDR3 extends over 16 amino acids. V dropped 6 bases and J dropped 5 bases, with 23 bases sitting between them. CDR3 sequence: CASTLLMGGPGYGYTF. As DNA, the CDR3 is TGTGCCAGCACCCTCCTGATGGGGGGTCCGGGTTATGGCTACACCTTC.

This rearrangement joins TRBV28 to TRBJ1-5; TRBD1 matches 7 bases. Germline values: CDR1 MDHEN, CDR2 SYDVKM. The V gene end was trimmed by 4 bases and the J gene end by 0 bases; junction bases not matched to a gene: 18. There are 20 residues in the CDR3. CDR3 DNA sequence: TGTGCCAGCAGTTCCCCACAAAACCGGGACAGAACATATAGCAATCAGCCCCAGCATTTT. Its translation is CASSSPQNRDRTYSNQPQHF.

The chain links TRBV4-1 to TRBJ1-2; 8 bases are a match to TRBD1. CDR3 size: 17 residues. The germline V gene encodes CDR1 MGHRA and CDR2 YSYEKL. With V trimmed by 4 bases and J by 7 bases, 17 bases remained unmatched. CDR3 DNA sequence: TGCGCCAGCAGCCGAATGCCGACAGGGGCCGAGAGTGGTGGCTACACCTTC. This translates into CASSRMPTGAESGGYTF.

On this clone itself: Other DNA sequences in this sample translate to the same CDR3. The rearrangement joins TRBV12-3 or TRBV12-4 to TRBJ2-5, with TRBD2 matching 9 bases. The CDR3 totals 13 residues. V gave up 2 bases and J gave up 5 bases; unmatched junction bases: 0. The CDR3 DNA reads as TGTGCCAGCAGTTTAAGCGGGGGGGAGACCCAGTACTTC. It codes for CASSLSGGETQYF.

This chain links TRBV10-3 with TRBJ2-7; TRBD2 might be the D (5 bases). V lost 10 bases and J 5 bases, leaving 18 bases between the germline ends. CDR3 length: 13 amino acids. Germline V CDR1 and CDR2: ENHRY, SYGVKD. CDR3 coding DNA: TGTGCCAACGTCCGCGGGTTTGGTCACGAGCAGTACTTC. Translated, it gives CANVRGFGHEQYF.

V is TRBV3-1 (or the pseudogene TRBV3-2) and J is TRBJ2-3, with TRBD2 matching 12 bases. The trim removed 5 bases at V and 4 bases at J, leaving 7 bases unmatched. The length of the CDR3 is 16 residues. Germline-derived CDR1 and CDR2 are LGHDT and YNNKEL (reference sequence). The chain's CDR3 is CASSARLAGVADTQYF. CDR3 coding DNA: TGTGCCAGCAGCGCTCGACTAGCGGGAGTCGCAGATACGCAGTATTTT.

The chain links TRBV25-1 to TRBJ2-2; TRBD1 matches 10 bases. CDR3 length: 15 amino acids. Germline trimming cut 7 bases from V and 5 bases from J; bases unmatched to any gene: 7. The germline CDR1 and CDR2 sequences are MGHDK and SYGVNS. CDR3 nucleotides: TGTGCCAGCATGCGGGGACAGGGGAGTACCGGGGAGCTGTTTTTT. Residues: CASMRGQGSTGELFF.

The J gene is TRBJ2-7, the V gene TRBV6-5; TRBD2 matches at 8 bases. Germline CDR1 and CDR2: MNHEY and SVGAGI. With V trimmed by 2 bases and J by 2 bases, 5 bases remained unmatched. This CDR3 is built from 15 residues. CDR3 sequence reads: CASSYGAGGTYEQYF. CDR3 nucleotides: TGTGCCAGCAGTTACGGTGCGGGAGGAACCTACGAGCAGTACTTC.

This rearrangement joins TRBV16 to TRBJ1-2, with D perhaps TRBD1 (5 bases). Germline lookup yields CDR1 KGHSY and CDR2 FQNENV. CDR3 length: 15 amino acids. The V end was cut by 0 bases, the J end by 7 bases, with 15 bases between. The CDR3 loop reads CASSQSQALWGGYTF. CDR3 DNA sequence: TGTGCCAGCAGCCAATCACAGGCATTGTGGGGTGGCTACACCTTC.